This T cell receptor beta chain came from a study of ipilimumab plus nivolumab after autologous stem cell transplantation. Study-level results: Per the authors, repertoire, Treg and microbiota data justify further study.

Through week 26, nivolumab 3 mg/kg IV was given weeks 1, 4, 7, 10, then biweekly. Notes on this clone: Its cognate antigen is unknown.

Using immunoSEQ multiplex PCR, the repertoire was profiled, and TCRdb retains in-frame clones only, with some absent. Among roughly 86,000 clones, 83% were seen once, and the ten largest hold roughly 2%. Sequenced here: PBMCs, sampled in a trial of ipilimumab plus nivolumab as post-transplant consolidation. The TCR was taken from a male donor with diffuse large B-cell lymphoma.

The CDR3 spells CASSQAGTGRNSPLHF. CDR3 sequence (DNA): TGTGCCAGCAGCCAAGCTGGGACAGGACGGAATTCACCCCTCCACTTT. The gene calls are TRBV14 and TRBJ1-6; TRBD1 matches at 8 bases. The CDR3 runs to 16 residues. The V and J ends lost 1 base and 7 bases, in that order; junction bases with no gene match: 6. Per the germline V gene, CDR1 is SGHDN and CDR2 is FVKESK.